These T cell receptor beta chains were read from a single sample in a study of blood T cell repertoires in COVID-19. This table comes from immunoSEQ multiplex PCR, and its TCRdb copy is limited to in-frame clones, with some not included. Counted here are more than 150,000 clones, less than 85% occurring once; the ten biggest clones make up around 6.8%. The sequenced material came from peripheral blood. These TCRs come from a human donor in a cohort sampled during active COVID-19. Both conserved end residues are part of each CDR3. A D gene is named only where the DNA matches it firmly. A row's size may be missing; if present it is once, few, many or a size class.

>TRBD2|TRBV5-1|TRBJ2-1|NA
TGCGCCAGCACTCCCACCCCGGCGGGGGTTTCCTACAATGAGCAGTTCTTC
CASTPTPAGVSYNEQFF
>TRBD2|TRBV5-1|TRBJ2-1|NA
TGCGCCAGCAGCCTGGGACTAGCGGGCTACAATGAGCAGTTCTTC
CASSLGLAGYNEQFF
>NA|TRBV5-1|TRBJ2-2|NA
TGCGCCAGCAGCTCGGACAGTTACACCGGGGAGCTGTTTTTT
CASSSDSYTGELFF
>NA|TRBV12-3/TRBV12-4|TRBJ2-7|NA
TGTGCCAGCAGCAGGGACACTTCCTACGAGCAGTACTTC
CASSRDTSYEQYF
>TRBD1|TRBV6-6|TRBJ1-5|NA
TGTGCCAGCAGGCACAGGGGTGGTAATCAGCCCCAGCATTTT
CASRHRGGNQPQHF
>TRBD2|TRBV11-2|TRBJ2-7|NA
TGTGCCAGCAGCTTAGATACCGGGGGGATCTACGAGCAGTACTTC
CASSLDTGGIYEQYF
>TRBD2|TRBV2|TRBJ2-1|once
TGTGCCAGCAGAGCGGGGCAGTACAATGAGCAGTTCTTC
CASRAGQYNEQFF
>NA|TRBV5-1|TRBJ1-1|NA
TGCGCCAGCAGTTTAGACACTGAAGCTTTCTTT
CASSLDTEAFF
>TRBD1|TRBV19|TRBJ1-2|NA
TGTGCCAGTAGCCCGGGACAGGAACACTATGGCTACACCTTC
CASSPGQEHYGYTF
>NA|TRBV11-3|TRBJ2-3|NA
TGTGCCAGCAGCTCCTCCTACACAGATACGCAGTATTTT
CASSSSYTDTQYF
>NA|TRBV19|TRBJ1-1|NA
TGTGCCAGTAGTATGGGCAGGGCTCTGACGACTGAAGCTTTCTTT
CASSMGRALTTEAFF
>NA|TRBV6-1|TRBJ2-2|NA
TGTGCCAGCAGTGTGTTCGCGGTAGATATCTCCGGGGAGCTGTTTTTT
CASSVFAVDISGELFF
>NA|TRBV5-5|TRBJ1-1|NA
TGTGCCAGCAGCCCCGACAGGCTCATGAACACTGAAGCTTTCTTT
CASSPDRLMNTEAFF
>TRBD2|TRBV6-5|TRBJ2-3|NA
TGTGCCAGCTCTAGCGGGGGGGCCGACACAGATACGCAGTATTTT
CASSSGGADTDTQYF
>TRBD1|TRBV7-9|TRBJ1-3|few
TGTGCCAGCAGCCCGACAGGGAGTGGAAACACCATATATTTT
CASSPTGSGNTIYF
>TRBD1|TRBV30|TRBJ1-6|few
TGTGCCTGGGGGACAGCTTATAATTCACCCCTCCACTTT
CAWGTAYNSPLHF
>NA|TRBV6-1|TRBJ2-1|NA
TGTGCCAGCAGTGAAGCGCTGAGGGGGTTTTACAATGAGCAGTTCTTC
CASSEALRGFYNEQFF
>NA|TRBV13|TRBJ1-4|NA
TGTGCCAGCAGCGTGGACGGCTCGGGAAGAAATGAAAAACTGTTTTTT
CASSVDGSGRNEKLFF
>NA|TRBV19|TRBJ1-2|NA
TGTGCCAGTAGTATCGGTTCGAGCAGACTGATTAACTATGGCTACACCTTC
CASSIGSSRLINYGYTF
>TRBD1|TRBV19|TRBJ1-2|NA
TGTGCCAGTAGCTATTACTACGCGGAACCACAGGGGGCGGGGGACTATGGCTACACCTTC
CASSYYYAEPQGAGDYGYTF
>NA|TRBV29-1|TRBJ2-5|once
TGCAGCGTGAGGCCTTCGACAGAAGAGACCCAGTACTTC
CSVRPSTEETQYF
>NA|TRBV6-5|TRBJ2-7|NA
TGTGCCAGCAGGACGCGGTTGCCAGGCGGGAACGAGCAGTACTTC
CASRTRLPGGNEQYF
>NA|TRBV5-1|TRBJ1-1|NA
TGCGCCAGCAGCTTTGTCGCAGGGGCCACTGAAGCTTTCTTT
CASSFVAGATEAFF
>NA|TRBV7-3|TRBJ2-2|few
TGTGCCAGCAGCCCCACGCGAACCGGGGAGCTGTTTTTT
CASSPTRTGELFF
>NA|TRBV6-6|TRBJ2-2|NA
TGTGCCAGCAGTTACGCGGAGTACACCGGGGAGCTGTTTTTT
CASSYAEYTGELFF
>NA|TRBV6-5|TRBJ2-5|NA
TGTGCCAGCAGTTACGCCACAGGGACCCAGTACTTC
CASSYATGTQYF
>NA|TRBV3-1/TRBV3-2|TRBJ1-3|few
TGTGCCAGCAGCCTCCTGGTCGGGGCTGGAAACACCATATATTTT
CASSLLVGAGNTIYF
>TRBD1|TRBV5-1|TRBJ1-1|NA
TGCGCCAGCAGCACGGGACAGGCCAGAATGAACACTGAAGCTTTCTTT
CASSTGQARMNTEAFF
>TRBD2|TRBV3-1/TRBV3-2|TRBJ2-7|once
TGTGCCACCGGTGGCGGGGGGTACGAGCAGTACTTC
CATGGGGYEQYF
>TRBD2|TRBV10-3|TRBJ2-5|NA
TGTGCCATCAGTGAGTCGCAGGGCGGGGGGGATGAAGAGACCCAGTACTTC
CAISESQGGGDEETQYF
>TRBD1|TRBV12-5|TRBJ2-7|NA
TGTGCTAGTGGTTCCGGGACAGGGGGTTACGAGCAGTACTTC
CASGSGTGGYEQYF
>NA|TRBV30|TRBJ2-7|few
TGTGCCTGGAATAGCGCGGAATCGAACGAGCAGTACTTC
CAWNSAESNEQYF
>NA|TRBV5-6|TRBJ1-5|medium-sized
TGTGCCAGCAGCTCCTTAAATCAGCCCCAGCATTTT
CASSSLNQPQHF
>TRBD1|TRBV2|TRBJ2-7|few
TGTGCCAGCATCGGACAGGGCTCCGAGCAGTACTTC
CASIGQGSEQYF
>NA|TRBV7-2|TRBJ1-6|NA
TGTGCCAGCAGCTTAGTCAGCTCCTATAATTCACCCCTCCACTTT
CASSLVSSYNSPLHF